Following are 17 T cell receptor beta chains from one sample sequenced in a study of T cells in tumors after PD-1 blockade (dated by TCRdb to about 2019). The library was built by means of the immunoSEQ multiplex PCR assay. The immuneACCESS repertoire file appears here via TCRdb, limited to in-frame rearrangements. These files lack a portion of the clones; in checked studies, under half of the deficit traces to unresolved V genes, and the cause of the others is not known. This sample comprises some 66,000 clones, approximately 79% of them detected only once. The ten largest clonotypes hold 4.7% of the sample. The time point label, as the study defines it: after anti-PD-1 therapy. The source material was PBMCs, sampled after anti-PD-1 treatment. The receptors derive from a human donor with basal cell carcinoma.

The chain carries TRBV24-1 and TRBJ1-1; tentatively, D is TRBD1 (5 bases). The CDR3 spans 15 residues. V was cut by 4 bases and J by 1 base, with 12 bases left in between. Germline values: CDR1 KGHDR, CDR2 SFDVKD. The CDR3 here is CATSEAGTGNTEAFF. The CDR3 nucleotides are TGTGCCACCAGTGAGGCCGGGACGGGGAACACTGAAGCTTTCTTT.

The V gene is TRBV27, the J gene TRBJ1-6; D might be TRBD1 (5 bases). The CDR3 length is 13 residues. The V gene lost 1 base and the J gene lost 8 bases, with 6 bases spanning the gap. Germline-derived CDR1 and CDR2 are MNHEY and SMNVEV (reference sequence). CDR3 bases: TGTGCCAGCAGTTTATGGGGGGATTCACCCCTCCACTTT. It encodes CASSLWGDSPLHF.

J is TRBJ2-1 and V is TRBV6-4, with TRBD2 matching over 10 bases. Germline-derived CDR1 and CDR2 are MRHNA and SNTAGT. Losses at the gene ends were 3 bases for V and 9 bases for J; bases not matched to a gene: 2. CDR3 length: 13 residues. CDR3 sequence: CASSEAGGLEQFF. The CDR3 nucleotides read TGTGCCAGCAGTGAAGCGGGGGGGCTTGAGCAGTTCTTC.

CDR3 amino acids: CASSYSPGAQQETQYF. The CDR3 DNA follows: TGTGCCAGCAGTTACTCGCCCGGGGCGCAACAAGAGACCCAGTACTTC. The rearrangement uses TRBV6-5 and TRBJ2-5; D possibly matches TRBD1 or TRBD2 (5 bases each). V lost 0 bases and J 2 bases, leaving 13 bases between the germline ends. The CDR3 is 16 residues long. Per the germline V gene, CDR1 is MNHEY and CDR2 is SVGAGI.

The J gene is TRBJ1-3, the V gene TRBV30; 7 nucleotides agree with TRBD1. The CDR3 has 13 residues. Trimming at V came to 7 bases and at J to 1 base, leaving 4 bases not matched to a gene. Germline loops: CDR1 GTSNPN, CDR2 SVGIG (reference sequence). This CDR3 reads CALTTGSGNTIYF. The CDR3, as DNA: TGTGCCTTAACGACAGGGTCTGGAAACACCATATATTTT. The full variable domain, completed using reference TRBV30 and TRBJ1-3, is SQTIHQWPATLVQPVGSPLSLECTVEGTSNPNLYWYRQAAGRGLQLLFYSVGIGQISSEVPQNLSASRPQDRQFILSSKKLLLSDSGFYLCALTTGSGNTIYFGEGSWLTVV.

This chain connects TRBV5-1 to TRBJ1-2; D may be TRBD1 (6 bases). The CDR3 is 16 amino acids. Germline CDR1 and CDR2: SGHRS and YFSETQ. V was cut by 2 bases and J by 0 bases, with 14 bases left in between. The CDR3 spells CASSLTPTGSNYGYTF. As DNA, the CDR3 is TGCGCCAGCAGCTTAACCCCGACAGGCTCTAACTATGGCTACACCTTC.

This clone was detected only once. V and J are TRBV24-1 and TRBJ2-1; possible D gene TRBD1, 6 bases. The CDR3 has 15 residues. The germline gives CDR1 KGHDR, CDR2 SFDVKD. Trimming cost V 4 bases and J 1 base, with 10 bases left between them. DNA of the CDR3: TGTGCCACCAGTGAAGGGCAGGGGTCCTACAATGAGCAGTTCTTC. The encoded protein is CATSEGQGSYNEQFF.

The J gene is TRBJ2-7, the V gene TRBV9; no clear D gene. The CDR3 covers 14 residues. V shed 0 bases and J shed 2 bases, with 9 bases lying between them. The germline gives CDR1 SGDLS, CDR2 YYNGEE. The CDR3 nucleotides are TGTGCCAGCAGCGTAGAGTCGGATCCCTACGAGCAGTACTTC. Amino acid sequence: CASSVESDPYEQYF.

The chain couples TRBV5-4 to TRBJ2-7; tentatively, D is TRBD2 (6 bases). The CDR3 length is 13 residues. Trimming pared 0 bases from V and 5 bases from J, leaving 9 bases between. The germline V gene has CDR1 SGHNT and CDR2 YYREEE (reference sequence). Written as DNA, the CDR3 is TGTGCCAGCAGCTTGGCTCGGAGGGACGAGCAGTACTTC. As protein: CASSLARRDEQYF.

The chain links TRBV5-1 to TRBJ2-5, with D perhaps TRBD1 (5 bases). Germline V gives CDR1 SGHRS, CDR2 YFSETQ. V shed 2 bases and J shed 2 bases, with 13 bases lying between them. CDR3 length: 15 residues. The CDR3 DNA is TGCGCCAGCAGCTTAGGGGCAGTTACTCAAGAGACCCAGTACTTC. Protein product: CASSLGAVTQETQYF.

In DNA form, the CDR3 reads TGTGCCAGTACTTCAGGCAGGTCGAACACTGAAGCTTTCTTT. It yields the protein CASTSGRSNTEAFF. This chain joins TRBV19 and TRBJ1-1, with unresolved D. The CDR3 sequence is 14 residues long. V shed 7 bases and J shed 1 base, with 13 bases lying between them. Per germline, CDR1 LNHDA and CDR2 SQIVND (reference sequence).

The V call is TRBV6-1, the J call TRBJ2-5; D possibly corresponds to TRBD1 (5 bases). The germline CDR1 and CDR2 sequences are MNHNS and SASEGT. CDR3 length equals 13 residues. Between the trimmed V and J ends, which lost 2 bases and 7 bases, there was a span of 11 bases. The CDR3 protein is CASSEKGVGTQYF. The CDR3 coding sequence is TGTGCCAGCAGTGAAAAAGGGGTCGGGACCCAGTACTTC.

This clone appeared a single time. The chain recombines TRBV11-3 with TRBJ2-5, with D possibly TRBD2 on 6 matching bases. The V end was cut by 2 bases, the J end by 5 bases, with 21 bases between. From germline, CDR1 is SGHNT and CDR2 YENEEA. This CDR3 is built from 17 residues. In DNA, the CDR3 is TGTGCCAGCAGCTTATGGGGGGAGGACGCTCAACGGGAGACCCAGTACTTC. This encodes CASSLWGEDAQRETQYF.

V usage is TRBV5-1 and J usage is TRBJ2-5; D is uncertain. V was trimmed by 4 bases and J by 5 bases, leaving 18 bases between them. CDR3 length: 15 residues. Germline CDR1 SGHRS, CDR2 YFSETQ. CDR3: CASSLTGTVSETQYF. The CDR3 coding sequence is TGCGCCAGCAGCCTGACCGGTACAGTTAGTGAGACCCAGTACTTC. Combining the CDR3 with reference TRBV5-1 and TRBJ2-5 gives the whole variable domain KAGVTQTPRYLIKTRGQQVTLSCSPISGHRSVSWYQQTPGQGLQFLFEYFSETQRNKGNFPGRFSGRQFSNSRSEMNVSTLELGDSALYLCASSLTGTVSETQYFGPGTRLLVL.

The chain uses TRBV28 and TRBJ1-4; D uncertain. Germline-derived CDR1 and CDR2 are MDHEN and SYDVKM. The CDR3 sequence is 12 residues long. V gave up 3 bases and J gave up 7 bases, with 6 bases separating them. CDR3 bases: TGTGCCAGCAGTTTCCTGGGTGAAAAACTGTTTTTT. Translated, it gives CASSFLGEKLFF.

The chain has TRBV13 and TRBJ2-5, with no clear D. The CDR3 spans 11 residues. The V gene's germline CDR1 is PRHDT and CDR2 FYEKMQ (reference sequence). V was pared by 5 bases and J by 2 bases, with 3 bases between. CDR3 sequence reads: CASSLQETQYF. CDR3 DNA sequence: TGTGCCAGCAGCCTTCAAGAGACCCAGTACTTC.

V and J are TRBV29-1 and TRBJ2-7; 11 bases match TRBD1. The germline V gene has CDR1 SQVTM and CDR2 ANQGSEA. The J segment lost 5 bases and the V segment lost 6 bases, leaving 6 bases of the junction unmatched. The CDR3 is 13 residues long. The DNA for the CDR3 is TGCAGCGTCCGCGGGACAGGGGGAAACGAGCAGTACTTC. Translation gives CSVRGTGGNEQYF.